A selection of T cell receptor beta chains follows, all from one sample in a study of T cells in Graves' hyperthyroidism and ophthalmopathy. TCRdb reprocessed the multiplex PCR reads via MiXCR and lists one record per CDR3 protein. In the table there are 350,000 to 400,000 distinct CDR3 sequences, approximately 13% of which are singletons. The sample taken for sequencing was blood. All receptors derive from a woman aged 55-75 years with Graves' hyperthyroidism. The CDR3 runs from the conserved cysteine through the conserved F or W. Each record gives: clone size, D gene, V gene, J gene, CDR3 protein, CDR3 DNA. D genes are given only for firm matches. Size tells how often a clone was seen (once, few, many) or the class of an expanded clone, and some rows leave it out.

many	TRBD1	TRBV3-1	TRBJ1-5	CASSQETGGGQPQHF	TGTGCCAGCAGCCAAGAGACAGGGGGGGGTCAGCCCCAGCATTTT
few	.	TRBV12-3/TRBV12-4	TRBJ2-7	CASSMAGQPYEQYF	TGTGCCAGCAGTATGGCGGGACAGCCCTACGAGCAGTACTTC
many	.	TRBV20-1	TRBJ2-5	CSARDGGMYQETQYF	TGCAGTGCTAGAGATGGTGGAATGTACCAAGAGACCCAGTACTTC
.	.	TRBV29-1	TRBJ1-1	CSVDRGVGMNTEAFF	TGCAGCGTTGATCGAGGGGTTGGAATGAACACTGAAGCTTTCTTT
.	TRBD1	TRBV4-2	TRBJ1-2	CASSQWTGNYGYTF	TGTGCCAGCAGCCAGTGGACAGGGAACTATGGCTACACCTTC
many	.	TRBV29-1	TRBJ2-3	CSVAAGSTDTQYF	TGCAGCGTTGCTGCGGGGAGCACAGATACGCAGTATTTT
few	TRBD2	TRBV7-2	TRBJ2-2	CASSLYSGRAYTGELFF	TGTGCCAGCAGCTTATATAGCGGGAGGGCATATACCGGGGAGCTGTTTTTT
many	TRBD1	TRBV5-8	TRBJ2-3	CASSSNAGTGSTDTQYF	TGTGCCAGCAGCTCCAACGCCGGGACAGGGAGCACAGATACGCAGTATTTT
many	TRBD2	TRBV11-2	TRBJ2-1	CASSRIAGPSYNEQFF	TGTGCCAGCAGCCGCATAGCGGGACCCTCCTACAATGAGCAGTTCTTC
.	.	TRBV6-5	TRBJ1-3	CASSYSGYGNTIYF	TGTGCCAGCAGTTACTCGGGGTACGGAAACACCATATATTTT
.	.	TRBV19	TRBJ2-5	CASSMGIGGETQYF	TGTGCCAGTAGTATGGGGATCGGGGGAGAGACCCAGTACTTC
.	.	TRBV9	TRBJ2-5	CASSVAPGFQETQYF	TGTGCCAGCAGCGTAGCCCCAGGGTTCCAAGAGACCCAGTACTTC
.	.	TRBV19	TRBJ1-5	CASSITFTDMRPQHF	TGTGCCAGTAGTATAACGTTCACGGATATGCGGCCCCAGCATTTT
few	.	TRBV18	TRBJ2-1	CASPPPEFARVYNEQFF	TGTGCCAGCCCACCACCGGAGTTTGCACGGGTTTACAATGAGCAGTTCTTC
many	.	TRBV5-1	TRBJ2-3	CASSFEGRTDTQYF	TGCGCCAGCAGCTTCGAGGGCCGCACAGATACGCAGTATTTT
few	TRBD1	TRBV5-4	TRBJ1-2	CASSSQGQGGYGYTF	TGTGCCAGCAGCTCCCAGGGACAGGGCGGATATGGCTACACCTTC
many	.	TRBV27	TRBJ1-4	CASTRTSGGLITNEKLFF	TGTGCCAGCACTCGAACAAGCGGAGGGCTCATAACTAATGAAAAACTGTTTTTT
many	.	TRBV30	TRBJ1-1	CAWSVKGLLSTEAFF	TGTGCCTGGAGTGTAAAGGGACTTTTGTCCACTGAAGCTTTCTTT
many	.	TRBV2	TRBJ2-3	CASEPLGTDTQYF	TGTGCCAGTGAGCCGCTAGGCACAGATACGCAGTATTTT
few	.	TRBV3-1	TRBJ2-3	CASSQRAGGTDTQYF	TGTGCCAGCAGCCAGCGGGCAGGGGGCACAGATACGCAGTATTTT
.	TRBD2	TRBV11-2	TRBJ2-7	CASSFSREVYEQYF	TGTGCCAGCAGCTTCTCCCGGGAGGTCTACGAGCAGTACTTC
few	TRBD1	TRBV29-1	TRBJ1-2	CSVAPTGAGDGYTF	TGCAGCGTTGCCCCGACAGGGGCCGGCGATGGCTACACCTTC
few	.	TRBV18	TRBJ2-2	CASSPPGLGTGELFF	TGTGCCAGCTCACCTCCAGGGTTGGGCACCGGGGAGCTGTTTTTT
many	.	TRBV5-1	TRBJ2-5	CASRIRLEQETQYF	TGCGCCAGCAGGATAAGACTAGAACAAGAGACCCAGTACTTC
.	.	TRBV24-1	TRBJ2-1	CATSGAGRVSYNEQFF	TGTGCCACCAGTGGGGCAGGCCGGGTCTCCTACAATGAGCAGTTCTTC
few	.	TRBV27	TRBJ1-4	CASSLRTSNEKLFF	TGTGCCAGCAGTTTAAGGACGTCGAATGAAAAACTGTTTTTT
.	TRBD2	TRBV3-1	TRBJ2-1	CASSYLAGVTSAWNEQFF	TGTGCCAGCAGCTACCTAGCGGGAGTTACTTCGGCGTGGAATGAGCAGTTCTTC
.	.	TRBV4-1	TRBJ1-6	CASSQVPVSPLHF	TGCGCCAGCAGCCAAGTGCCCGTTTCACCCCTCCACTTT
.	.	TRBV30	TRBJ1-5	CAWSPDSNQPQHF	TGTGCCTGGAGTCCGGACAGCAATCAGCCCCAGCATTTT
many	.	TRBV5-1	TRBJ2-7	CASSLEVHSYEQYF	TGCGCCAGCAGCTTAGAGGTGCACTCCTACGAGCAGTACTTC
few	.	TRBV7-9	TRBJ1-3	CASSSGTWRNTIYF	TGTGCCAGCAGCTCGGGGACATGGAGAAACACCATATATTTT
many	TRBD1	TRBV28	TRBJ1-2	CASRTGQGVFYGYTF	TGTGCCAGCAGGACGGGACAGGGGGTTTTCTATGGCTACACCTTC
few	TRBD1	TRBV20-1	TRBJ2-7	CSASKSGTGAYEQYF	TGCAGTGCTAGCAAATCCGGGACAGGGGCCTACGAGCAGTACTTC
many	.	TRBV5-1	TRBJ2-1	CASSTGQSTNEQFF	TGCGCCAGCAGCACCGGACAGTCTACCAATGAGCAGTTCTTC
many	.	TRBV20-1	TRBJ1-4	CSASPFSGGEKLFF	TGCAGTGCTAGCCCATTCTCCGGAGGTGAAAAACTGTTTTTT
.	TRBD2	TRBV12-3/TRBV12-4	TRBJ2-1	CASSFALAGGNEQFF	TGTGCCAGCAGTTTCGCCCTAGCGGGTGGAAATGAGCAGTTCTTC
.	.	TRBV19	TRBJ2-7	CASSITQGYEQYF	TGTGCCAGTAGTATAACACAGGGTTACGAGCAGTACTTC
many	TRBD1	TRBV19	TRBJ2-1	CASSTPPGQGLYNEQFF	TGTGCCAGTAGTACGCCACCAGGACAGGGTCTTTACAATGAGCAGTTCTTC
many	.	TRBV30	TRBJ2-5	CAYHRDPSQETQYF	TGTGCCTACCACCGGGACCCATCCCAAGAGACCCAGTACTTC
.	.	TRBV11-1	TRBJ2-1	CASSPRVGGDYNEQFF	TGCGCCAGCAGCCCGAGAGTAGGCGGGGACTACAATGAGCAGTTCTTC
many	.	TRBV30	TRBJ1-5	CAWSESLVGPQHF	TGTGCCTGGAGCGAATCATTGGTGGGGCCCCAGCATTTT
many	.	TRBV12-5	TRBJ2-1	CASTPGHSIDNEQFF	TGTGCTAGTACCCCGGGACACAGCATAGACAATGAGCAGTTCTTC
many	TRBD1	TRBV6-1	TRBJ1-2	CASRSVGTGDGYTF	TGTGCCAGCAGATCCGTAGGGACAGGGGACGGCTACACCTTC
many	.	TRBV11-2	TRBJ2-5	CASSLGPGTREETQYF	TGTGCCAGCAGCTTAGGTCCGGGAACCCGTGAAGAGACCCAGTACTTC
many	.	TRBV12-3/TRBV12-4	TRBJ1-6	CASSPARRDSPLHF	TGTGCCAGCAGTCCCGCGCGCAGGGATTCACCCCTCCACTTT
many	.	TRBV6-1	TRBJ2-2	CASSRVSAGELFF	TGTGCCAGCAGCAGGGTATCGGCCGGGGAGCTGTTTTTT
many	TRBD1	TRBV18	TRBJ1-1	CASSSPGQGTNTEAFF	TGTGCCAGCTCATCTCCGGGACAGGGGACGAACACTGAAGCTTTCTTT
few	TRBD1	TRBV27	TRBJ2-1	CASSSPGQVANEQFF	TGTGCCAGCAGTTCCCCGGGACAGGTTGCCAATGAGCAGTTCTTC
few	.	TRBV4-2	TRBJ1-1	CASSGNSVNTEAFF	TGTGCCAGCAGCGGTAACAGCGTCAACACTGAAGCTTTCTTT